Following are 22 T cell receptor beta chains from one sample sequenced in a study of T cells expressing NK-cell markers. Each CDR3 protein gets one entry in TCRdb, which reprocessed the 5' RACE reads and gives no DNA. The sample features about 260,000 distinct CDR3 sequences, with approximately 0.41% in its top ten. The sequenced sample was blood T cells: a sorted CD56 or NKG2C T cell subset, CD4+ or CD8+ T cells, or bulk PBMC T cells (not recorded which). The source of these receptors is a man younger than 35 in good health.

The chain joins TRBV7-9 to TRBJ2-4; there is no DNA to check the TCRdb D call of TRBD1. CDR3 length: 13 amino acids. The germline gives CDR1 SEHNR, CDR2 FQNEAQ (reference sequence). This chain's CDR3 is CASSLGGADIQYF.

The chain links TRBV20-1 to TRBJ2-1; absent DNA, TCRdb's TRBD2 call cannot be checked. Germline loops: CDR1 DFQATT, CDR2 SNEGSKA (reference sequence). The CDR3 totals 13 residues. CDR3 residues: CSARVRGRVEQFF.

The chain employs TRBV6-2 or TRBV6-3 and TRBJ1-5; TCRdb proposes TRBD1, but this gene call is untestable without DNA. CDR1 and CDR2 from the germline V gene are MNHEY and SVGEGT. This CDR3 is 13 amino acids long. This chain's CDR3 is CASSLTGFQPQHF.

This chain connects TRBV11-2 to TRBJ2-3; TCRdb lists TRBD1, though no DNA is available to test this call. Germline V gene data show CDR1 as SGHAT and CDR2 as FQNNGV. CDR3 length: 16 amino acids. CDR3 loop: CASSLEGQFSTDTQYF.

The chain combines TRBV6-1 with TRBJ2-2; with no DNA, the TCRdb D assignment of TRBD2 cannot be verified. Germline-derived CDR1 and CDR2 are MNHNS and SASEGT. The CDR3 consists of 14 residues. CDR3 region: CAGTGETSTGELFF.

The chain couples TRBV30 to TRBJ2-5; the TCRdb D gene call, TRBD1, has no DNA to confirm it. Germline V lookup: CDR1 GTSNPN, CDR2 SVGIG (reference sequence). This CDR3 region has 16 residues. The CDR3 sequence: CAWSLSAVMYQETQYF.

V is TRBV20-1 and J is TRBJ1-2; lacking DNA, the TRBD1 call made by TCRdb goes unchecked. Germline-derived CDR1 and CDR2 are DFQATT and SNEGSKA (reference sequence). CDR3 length: 13 amino acids. The CDR3 is CSLIRDIDYGYTF.

V is TRBV18 and J is TRBJ2-5; absent DNA, TCRdb's TRBD2 call cannot be checked. Germline loops: CDR1 KGHSH, CDR2 LQKENI. This CDR3 contains 14 residues. This CDR3 reads CASSPWGAEETQYF.

The chain couples TRBV2 to TRBJ2-2. The germline gives CDR1 SNHLY, CDR2 FYNNEI. CDR3 size: 14 residues. The CDR3 is CASSGGPRIGELFF.

The CDR3 reads CASSPRLAGDEQFF. J is TRBJ2-1 and V is TRBV3-1; with no DNA, the TCRdb D assignment of TRBD2 cannot be verified. CDR3 size: 14 residues. Germline lookup yields CDR1 LGHDT and CDR2 YNNKEL (reference sequence).

The chain has TRBV12-3 or TRBV12-4 and TRBJ1-3. This CDR3 spans 16 amino acids. The chain's CDR3 is CASSSPDAKTGNTIYF.

The chain carries TRBV15 and TRBJ2-3; absent DNA, TCRdb's TRBD1 call cannot be checked. The CDR3 consists of 13 residues. Germline V CDR1 and CDR2: LNHNV, YYDKDF (reference sequence). This chain's CDR3 is CATSRDEGSTQYF.

The V call is TRBV6-1, the J call TRBJ1-5. CDR3 length equals 15 residues. Germline V gene sequence: CDR1 MNHNS, CDR2 SASEGT. The chain's CDR3 is CASSPDRVSNQPQHF.

The chain links TRBV7-2 to TRBJ2-3; TCRdb indicates TRBD1, and absent DNA this call remains unverified. The germline V gene encodes CDR1 SGHTA and CDR2 FQGNSA. This CDR3 spans 15 amino acids. CDR3 in amino acids: CASSFGDRDTDTQYF. The whole variable domain, filled in from reference TRBV7-2 and TRBJ2-3, reads GAGVSQSPSNKVTEKGKDVELRCDPISGHTALYWYRQSLGQGLEFLIYFQGNSAPDKSGLPSDRFSAERTGGSVSTLTIQRTQQEDSAVYLCASSFGDRDTDTQYFGPGTRLTVL.

This sequence joins TRBV4-3 and TRBJ2-3. CDR3 length equals 13 residues. Germline CDR1 is LGHNA and CDR2 is YSLEER. CDR3 loop: CASSLRTRDTQYF.

V usage is TRBV18 and J usage is TRBJ2-1. This CDR3 is built from 15 residues. CDR1 and CDR2 (germline): KGHSH, LQKENI. CDR3 protein: CASSPIESSYNEQFF.

The rearrangement joins TRBV4-2 to TRBJ2-4; TCRdb gives TRBD2 as the D gene, but with no DNA this cannot be confirmed. The CDR3 has 15 amino acids. Looked up from germline, CDR1 is LGHNA and CDR2 is YNFKEQ. CDR3: CASSQDSSGSDIQYF.

J is TRBJ2-2 and V is TRBV24-1; TCRdb returns TRBD1, unconfirmable since there is no DNA. Germline CDR1 reads KGHDR; CDR2 reads SFDVKD. This CDR3 is 16 amino acids long. The CDR3 spells CATSATGGARTGELFF.

The chain recombines TRBV19 with TRBJ2-5. Germline-derived CDR1 and CDR2 are LNHDA and SQIVND (reference sequence). The CDR3 spans 13 residues. The CDR3 spells CASSMSGRQTQYF.

The J gene is TRBJ2-7, the V gene TRBV24-1; checking the TCRdb D call of TRBD1 is not possible without DNA. Germline CDR1 KGHDR, CDR2 SFDVKD. The CDR3 extends over 15 amino acids. This CDR3 is CATSDYVRGRHEQYF.

The chain joins TRBV28 to TRBJ2-5; TCRdb's D call, TRBD1, is unchecked because there is no DNA. CDR1 is MDHEN, CDR2 SYDVKM, per germline. The CDR3 covers 16 residues. CDR3 sequence reads: CASSFSGRETGETQYF.

V is TRBV29-1 and J is TRBJ2-1; TCRdb's D gene call, TRBD2, goes unchecked for lack of DNA. The length of the CDR3 is 14 residues. The V gene's germline CDR1 is SQVTM and CDR2 ANQGSEA. The CDR3 spells CSVAILAVHNEQFF.